This T cell receptor beta chain derives from a study of radiotherapy plus CTLA-4 blockade in lung cancer. CDR3 length equals 14 residues. The junction had 5 bases not matched to a gene; V was cut back by 5 bases and J by 5 bases. Per germline, CDR1 SEHNR and CDR2 FQNEAQ (reference sequence). Some clones are missing from TCRdb's copy, which holds only in-frame ones; the method was immunoSEQ multiplex PCR. The top ten clones hold roughly 4% of a sample with about 50,000 clones, around 72% of them seen once. This specimen consisted of peripheral blood, obtained from a patient treated with radiotherapy plus ipilimumab. This clonotype originated in a human donor with non-small cell lung cancer who had a complete response to radiotherapy plus ipilimumab. J is TRBJ1-4 and V is TRBV7-9; 7 bases agree with TRBD1. The CDR3 nucleotides read TGTGCCAGCAGCCCACAGGGGTGGAATGAAAAACTGTTTTTT. Translation: CASSPQGWNEKLFF.